The 26 T cell receptor beta chains reported below all come from one sample, sequenced in a study of blood T cell repertoires in COVID-19. The repertoire was sequenced with immunoSEQ multiplex PCR; TCRdb's copy has only in-frame clones and lacks some. This repertoire shows approximately 290,000 clones, 80% to 90% found once; its top ten account for approximately 4%. Sequenced material: PBMCs or T cells enriched from blood (not recorded which). The receptors originated from a woman aged 25-40 years who had recovered from COVID-19.

The rearrangement uses TRBV28 and TRBJ2-7; the match to TRBD1 covers 8 bases. This CDR3 comprises 12 residues. The germline V gene has CDR1 MDHEN and CDR2 SYDVKM. The junction had 7 bases not matched to a gene; V was cut back by 5 bases and J by 10 bases. The CDR3: CASSLTQGAQYF. CDR3 DNA sequence: TGTGCCAGCAGTCTGACCCAGGGGGCTCAGTACTTC.

CDR3 in DNA: TGTGCCAGCAGCTTGCGGCTAGAGAAATATAGCAATCAGCCCCAGCATTTT. Its translation: CASSLRLEKYSNQPQHF. V is TRBV5-6 and J is TRBJ1-5; D remains unclear. Trimming took 1 base from V and 0 from J, leaving 14 bases between them. This CDR3 has 17 amino acids. The germline V gene encodes CDR1 SGHDT and CDR2 YYEEEE.

Written as DNA, the CDR3 is TGCGCCAGCACCGAGAGGACAGACACCACAGATACGCAGTATTTT. Encoded protein: CASTERTDTTDTQYF. This sequence joins TRBV5-1 and TRBJ2-3, with a possible D match to TRBD1 (6 bases). This CDR3 spans 15 amino acids. Trimming pared 6 bases from V and 2 bases from J, leaving 16 bases between. The germline V gene has CDR1 SGHRS and CDR2 YFSETQ.

The rearrangement joins TRBV28 to TRBJ2-3; D perhaps matches TRBD2 (7 bases). Germline-derived CDR1 and CDR2 are MDHEN and SYDVKM. Trimming cost V 5 bases and J 3 bases, with 21 bases left between them. The CDR3 is made up of 17 amino acids. The CDR3 nucleotides are TGTGCCAGCAGTCCTCCCCCAGGAGGGGGAGGGACAGATACGCAGTATTTT. Translation: CASSPPPGGGGTDTQYF.

This clone was observed a single time. Different DNA sequences within this sample yield the same CDR3. This rearrangement joins TRBV7-9 to TRBJ2-3, with 7 bases that match TRBD1. Germline CDR1 is SEHNR and CDR2 is FQNEAQ (reference sequence). CDR3 length: 15 amino acids. V shed 2 bases, J shed 0 bases, and the junction held 2 bases outside the gene matches. CDR3 protein: CASSLRQGSTDTQYF. DNA of the CDR3: TGTGCCAGCAGCTTACGACAGGGTAGCACAGATACGCAGTATTTT.

The chain employs TRBV19 and TRBJ2-1; 8 bases line up with TRBD1. J was trimmed by 9 bases and V by 5 bases; bases with no gene match: 3. The germline V gene has CDR1 LNHDA and CDR2 SQIVND (reference sequence). The CDR3 loop spans 12 amino acids. The CDR3 coding sequence is TGTGCCAGTAGTCAACAGGGGGTTGAGCAGTTCTTC. Translating gives CASSQQGVEQFF.

Turning to this clone: The junction differs from germline at one of its ends, possibly a read error. The rearrangement links TRBV27 to TRBJ1-6; 7 bases agree with TRBD1. The CDR3 has 19 amino acids. The V gene's germline CDR1 is MNHEY and CDR2 SMNVEV (reference sequence). The CDR3 coding sequence is TGTGCCAGCAGTTCAGGCCGTTTCTGGGACAGCAGCTATCATTCACCCCTCCACTTT. It codes for CASSSGRFWDSSYHSPLHF.

This sequence joins TRBV6-5 and TRBJ1-1; D not resolved. CDR1 is MNHEY, CDR2 SVGAGI, per germline. The V and J ends lost 8 bases and 7 bases respectively, with 14 bases between them. The CDR3 runs 12 residues. CDR3: CASHIQTGEAFF. In DNA form, the CDR3 reads TGTGCCAGCCATATCCAGACGGGTGAAGCTTTCTTT.

This clone occurred once. The J gene is TRBJ1-4, the V gene TRBV4-2; D is uncertain. Trimming pared 0 bases from V and 2 bases from J, leaving 10 bases between. Germline CDR1 is LGHNA and CDR2 is YNFKEQ. The CDR3 runs to 16 residues. The CDR3: CASSQDLSGTNEKLFF. CDR3 bases: TGTGCCAGCAGCCAAGATCTATCGGGGACTAATGAAAAACTGTTTTTT.

The CDR3 nucleotides read TGTGCCAGCAGCTCTAGAATGGCGGGCACCGGGGAGCTGTTTTTT. It yields the protein CASSSRMAGTGELFF. The chain carries TRBV11-2 and TRBJ2-2; D perhaps matches TRBD2 (5 bases). CDR3 length: 15 residues. Looked up from germline, CDR1 is SGHAT and CDR2 is FQNNGV. Trimming cost V 4 bases and J 4 bases, with 13 bases left between them.

V is TRBV6-1 and J is TRBJ2-2; the D gene is possibly TRBD1 (6 bases). The length of the CDR3 is 15 residues. Looked up from germline, CDR1 is MNHNS and CDR2 is SASEGT. V gave up 3 bases and J gave up 6 bases, with 14 bases separating them. CDR3 protein: CASSETTGSAGELFF. CDR3 in DNA: TGTGCCAGCAGTGAGACTACAGGGTCGGCCGGGGAGCTGTTTTTT.

The rearrangement joins TRBV21-1 to TRBJ1-1. TRBV21-1 is a documented pseudogene. The CDR3 contains 15 residues. CDR3 in DNA: TGTGCCAGCAGTAACGAGGCCGGTTGGAGGACTGAAGCTTTCTTT. Its translation is CASSNEAGWRTEAFF.

Turning to this clone: Different DNA sequences within this sample yield the same CDR3. This chain links TRBV2 with TRBJ1-5, with D maybe TRBD1 (6 bases). V was trimmed by 1 base and J by 7 bases, leaving 11 bases between them. This CDR3 spans 14 amino acids. Germline CDR1 and CDR2: SNHLY and FYNNEI. CDR3 residues: CASSEGGRGQPQHF. CDR3 bases: TGTGCCAGCAGTGAAGGGGGGCGCGGACAGCCCCAGCATTTT.

The chain employs TRBV19 and TRBJ2-7; 9 bases are a match to TRBD1. This CDR3 is 16 amino acids long. Germline CDR1 LNHDA, CDR2 SQIVND (reference sequence). The V segment lost 6 bases and the J segment 2 bases; nucleotides outside the gene matches: 11. CDR3 residues: CASRYKATGGPYEQYF. The CDR3 DNA is TGTGCCAGTAGATATAAAGCGACAGGGGGACCCTACGAGCAGTACTTC.

The genes are TRBV7-6 and TRBJ1-1; D possibly corresponds to TRBD1 (5 bases). V lost 3 bases, J lost 4 bases, and 12 bases lay in between. The CDR3 consists of 14 residues. Looked up from germline, CDR1 is SGHVS and CDR2 is FNYEAQ. CDR3 bases: TGTGCCAGCAGCTTGCGACGGGGGTTCACTGAAGCTTTCTTT. It translates to CASSLRRGFTEAFF.

This clone appeared a few times. The chain has TRBV14 and TRBJ2-1, with TRBD2 matching over 9 bases. The CDR3 consists of 15 residues. V was clipped by 1 base and J by 7 bases; unmatched bases: 5. From germline, CDR1 is SGHDN and CDR2 FVKESK. The DNA of the CDR3 is TGTGCCAGCAGCCAAGTAAGCGGGAGGATGAATGAGCAGTTCTTC. Residues: CASSQVSGRMNEQFF.

The V and J genes are TRBV10-2 and TRBJ1-2; D is possibly TRBD1 (5 bases). V was shortened by 4 bases and J by 1 base, with 7 bases between the two germline ends. The CDR3 covers 13 residues. Germline CDR1 WSHSY, CDR2 SAAADI. CDR3 in amino acids: CASSAGVNYGYTF. DNA of the CDR3: TGCGCCAGCAGTGCGGGGGTTAACTATGGCTACACCTTC.

CDR3 bases: TGTGCCAGCAGTGACCAGGGACTAGCGGGACTGATCTCCTACGAGCAGTACTTC. Translating it yields CASSDQGLAGLISYEQYF. The chain employs TRBV6-1 and TRBJ2-7, with 13 bases aligning to TRBD2. This CDR3 comprises 18 residues. Germline lookup yields CDR1 MNHNS and CDR2 SASEGT. Losses at the gene ends were 3 bases for V and 0 bases for J; bases not matched to a gene: 8.

The DNA of the CDR3 is TGTGCCTGGGCTCCCTCGACAGGGTACAATGAGCAGTTCTTC. Translated: CAWAPSTGYNEQFF. The chain joins TRBV30 to TRBJ2-1; TRBD1 aligns across 7 bases. Losses at the gene ends were 5 bases for V and 4 bases for J; bases not matched to a gene: 8. In germline, CDR1 is GTSNPN, CDR2 SVGIG (reference sequence). The CDR3 is made up of 14 amino acids.

This clone showed up just a few times. The chain has TRBV2 and TRBJ2-2; D is unresolved. This CDR3 region has 14 residues. V was clipped by 6 bases and J by 5 bases, with 13 bases between them. CDR1 SNHLY and CDR2 FYNNEI come from the germline V gene. CDR3 coding DNA: TGTGCCAGCAGCCTTCTCGGAGCAACCGGGGAGCTGTTTTTT. This translates into CASSLLGATGELFF. Full variable domain (outside the CDR3, taken from reference TRBV2 and TRBJ2-2): EPEVTQTPSHQVTQMGQEVILRCVPISNHLYFYWYRQILGQKVEFLVSFYNNEISEKSEIFDDQFSVERPDGSNFTLKIRSTKLEDSAMYFCASSLLGATGELFFGEGSRLTVL.

This clone has a single count. This chain joins TRBV3-1 (or the pseudogene TRBV3-2) and TRBJ1-1; D unclear. Germline loops: CDR1 LGHDT, CDR2 YNNKEL (reference sequence). Between the trimmed V and J ends, which lost 1 base and 1 base, there was a span of 7 bases. This CDR3 spans 14 amino acids. CDR3 in DNA: TGTGCCAGCAGCCAAGTAGTTGGGAACACTGAAGCTTTCTTT. Protein sequence: CASSQVVGNTEAFF.

The chain carries TRBV5-5 and TRBJ2-7, with a tentative D call TRBD1 (5 bases). Germline V gives CDR1 SGHKS, CDR2 YYEKEE (reference sequence). This CDR3 spans 13 amino acids. V was cut by 1 base and J by 3 bases, with 8 bases left in between. DNA for the CDR3: TGTGCCAGCAGCTTGCAGCAGGGCTACGAGCAGTACTTC. This gives the protein CASSLQQGYEQYF.

The chain has TRBV29-1 and TRBJ2-6; TRBD2 agrees at 8 bases. J gave up 0 bases and V 6 bases, and 13 bases lay outside the gene matches. Germline-derived CDR1 and CDR2 are SQVTM and ANQGSEA. This CDR3 spans 18 amino acids. The CDR3 coding sequence is TGCAGCGTCCCCCGTGGGGAGCGGGGGTTCTCTGGGGCCAACGTCCTGACTTTC. Encoded protein: CSVPRGERGFSGANVLTF.

In DNA, the CDR3 is TGTGCCAGCAGTGAAGCTCTTGGGACAGCCTCCTACGAGCAGTACTTC. Its translation is CASSEALGTASYEQYF. This chain joins TRBV6-1 and TRBJ2-7; 7 nucleotides align to TRBD1. The V gene end was trimmed by 0 bases and the J gene end by 0 bases; junction bases not matched to a gene: 5. The V gene's germline CDR1 is MNHNS and CDR2 SASEGT. This CDR3 is built from 16 residues.

The chain uses TRBV2 and TRBJ1-1; 8 bases line up with TRBD1. Germline CDR1 reads SNHLY; CDR2 reads FYNNEI. The CDR3 runs to 14 residues. V was clipped by 4 bases and J by 2 bases; unmatched bases: 3. The CDR3 sequence is CASSGDRRNTEAFF. Here the CDR3 DNA reads TGTGCCAGCAGTGGGGACAGGAGAAACACTGAAGCTTTCTTT.

The rearrangement links TRBV7-2 to TRBJ2-7; D gene unclear. Germline V gives CDR1 SGHTA, CDR2 FQGNSA. The CDR3 has 12 residues. With 2 bases removed from V and 4 bases from J, the gap between germline ends came to 6 bases. The chain's CDR3 is CASSLSLYEQYF. In nucleotides, the CDR3 is TGTGCCAGCAGCTTATCTCTATACGAGCAGTACTTC. The complete variable domain, with remaining parts taken from reference TRBV7-2 and TRBJ2-7, reads GAGVSQSPSNKVTEKGKDVELRCDPISGHTALYWYRQSLGQGLEFLIYFQGNSAPDKSGLPSDRFSAERTGGSVSTLTIQRTQQEDSAVYLCASSLSLYEQYFGPGTRLTVT.